This T cell receptor (beta chain) was documented in a study of T cells in Graves' hyperthyroidism and ophthalmopathy. Exclusions: uncontrolled infection, other autoimmune disease, pregnancy, lactation. Diagnoses rested on clinical symptoms, serum thyroxine and TRAb, thyroid ultrasound and orbital computed tomography. Points from the study as a whole: In simple terms, a model built on 13 V-J features told ophthalmopathy apart from stable hyperthyroidism. Researchers found most expanded thyroid clonotypes above 0.001 in blood as well.

With regard to this clonotype: What it binds is unknown.

In germline, CDR1 is SNHLY, CDR2 FYNNEI. V lost 7 bases and J lost 8, with 20 bases in between. The length of the CDR3 is 14 residues. TCR beta CDR3 region amplification was performed from RNA transcripts. Carried out on the TCR CDR3, a first-round RT-PCR used the HTBI primer set. MiXCR, applied by TCRdb to the multiplex PCR reads, yields one record per CDR3 protein. The table includes 500,000 to 600,000 distinct CDR3 sequences, 40% to 50% detected once. The chain recombines TRBV2 with TRBJ1-2; maybe TRBD1 (5 bases). This sequence originates from an adult woman with Graves' disease, either hyperthyroidism or ophthalmopathy (not recorded which). Sequencing was performed on peripheral blood or thyroid tissue (not recorded which). The CDR3: CASKPQARVRGYTF. CDR3 sequence (DNA): TGTGCCAGCAAGCCACAAGCCAGGGTTCGCGGCTACACCTTC. Complete variable domain (other parts from reference TRBV2 and TRBJ1-2): EPEVTQTPSHQVTQMGQEVILRCVPISNHLYFYWYRQILGQKVEFLVSFYNNEISEKSEIFDDQFSVERPDGSNFTLKIRSTKLEDSAMYFCASKPQARVRGYTFGSGTRLTVV.